Each of the 21 T cell receptor beta chains below was sequenced from the same sample in a study of STAT3 mutations in large granular lymphocyte leukemia. Study observations and caveats: Every T-LGLL patient had at least one immunodominant TCRbeta clonotype.

Data came from immunoSEQ multiplex PCR; TCRdb stores just in-frame clones and leaves some out. The data hold under 1,500 clones, with roughly 2.2% observed a single time. Antigens for these TCRs are unknown. Sequencing was done on a sample of PBMCs. Receptors originate from a human donor with T large granular lymphocyte leukemia. Some clones in this sample may be carry-over from other donors' samples.

The V gene is TRBV2, the J gene TRBJ2-3; a weak D match, TRBD1 (6 bases). Germline V gene sequence: CDR1 SNHLY, CDR2 FYNNEI. The CDR3 has 13 amino acids. The V and J ends lost 5 bases and 4 bases respectively, with 10 bases between them. The CDR3 loop is CASSPQGPDTQYF. The CDR3 DNA follows: TGTGCCAGCAGTCCACAGGGCCCAGATACGCAGTATTTT.

This clone was found a few times. The chain is built from TRBV30 and TRBJ1-1, with D unresolved. V dropped 0 bases and J dropped 7 bases, with 9 bases sitting between them. The germline V gene encodes CDR1 GTSNPN and CDR2 SVGIG (reference sequence). The CDR3 has 12 amino acids. CDR3 bases: TGTGCCTGGAGTGTTAGCTCGATTGAAGCTTTCTTT. This codes for CAWSVSSIEAFF.

This clone was counted only a few times. The rearrangement links TRBV5-6 to TRBJ1-5; D is uncertain. CDR1 is SGHDT and CDR2 is YYEEEE in the germline V gene. V was trimmed by 4 bases and J by 4 bases, leaving 15 bases between them. There are 15 residues in the CDR3. The CDR3 region has the DNA TGTGCCAGCAGCCCGCGGACGGAGGGAAATCAGCCCCAGCATTTT. This codes for CASSPRTEGNQPQHF.

The rearrangement joins TRBV6-5 to TRBJ2-7; TRBD2 is a possible D gene (5 bases). The CDR3 loop spans 15 amino acids. The germline gives CDR1 MNHEY, CDR2 SVGAGI. Trimming shortened V by 6 bases and J by 0 bases, and 15 bases separated the two germline ends. Written as DNA, the CDR3 is TGTGCCAGCAGAATGGCCGACGGACTCTCCTACGAGCAGTACTTC. Translated, it gives CASRMADGLSYEQYF.

A few counts support this clone. The chain links TRBV7-2 to TRBJ1-1; the D is unclear. Trimming stripped 5 bases from V and 1 base from J, with 8 bases between. The germline V gene encodes CDR1 SGHTA and CDR2 FQGNSA. This CDR3 is built from 13 residues. CDR3 DNA: TGTGCCAGCAGCCAAAGGAGGAACACTGAAGCTTTCTTT. Amino acid sequence: CASSQRRNTEAFF.

V gene TRBV30 combines with J gene TRBJ1-5; 8 bases are shared with TRBD1. This CDR3 is 13 amino acids long. J lost 7 bases, V lost 2 bases, and 4 bases had no gene match. CDR1 and CDR2 (germline): GTSNPN, SVGIG (reference sequence). CDR3 region: CAWSQGARQPQHF. In DNA form, the CDR3 reads TGTGCCTGGAGTCAGGGGGCGCGGCAGCCCCAGCATTTT.

This clone was seen more than once but under ten times. The genes are TRBV18 and TRBJ2-2; the D gene is possibly TRBD2 (5 bases). Germline CDR1 and CDR2: KGHSH and LQKENI. V was pared by 5 bases and J by 3 bases, with 16 bases between. The CDR3 covers 16 residues. In DNA, the CDR3 is TGTGCCAGCTCAAGGTATACAGTGGAGGACACCGGGGAGCTGTTTTTT. Translation gives CASSRYTVEDTGELFF.

This chain uses TRBV7-9 with TRBJ2-7, with D possibly being TRBD2 (5 bases). CDR3 length equals 14 residues. In germline, CDR1 is SEHNR, CDR2 FQNEAQ (reference sequence). Trimming cost V 1 base and J 1 base, with 8 bases left between them. CDR3 in DNA: TGTGCCAGCAGCTTAGGGACTCTTTCCTACGAGCAGTACTTC. The encoded protein is CASSLGTLSYEQYF.

V and J are TRBV30 and TRBJ1-5; tentatively, D is TRBD1 (6 bases). This CDR3 contains 14 residues. CDR1 and CDR2 from the germline V gene are GTSNPN and SVGIG (reference sequence). With 3 bases removed from V and 2 bases from J, the gap between germline ends came to 11 bases. Here the CDR3 reads CAWRQQGGNQPQHF. DNA for the CDR3: TGTGCCTGGAGGCAACAGGGAGGCAATCAGCCCCAGCATTTT. The whole variable domain, filled in from reference TRBV30 and TRBJ1-5, reads SQTIHQWPATLVQPVGSPLSLECTVEGTSNPNLYWYRQAAGRGLQLLFYSVGIGQISSEVPQNLSASRPQDRQFILSSKKLLLSDSGFYLCAWRQQGGNQPQHFGDGTRLSIL.

Only a few counts were recorded for this clone. This chain connects TRBV29-1 to TRBJ2-7, with 11 bases that match TRBD1. The CDR3 is made up of 12 amino acids. The germline V gene has CDR1 SQVTM and CDR2 ANQGSEA. With 6 bases clipped from V and 4 bases from J, the junction kept 2 bases outside the gene matches. CDR3 coding DNA: TGCAGCGTGAGGGACAGGGGGTACGAGCAGTACTTC. It specifies CSVRDRGYEQYF.

The chain couples TRBV29-1 to TRBJ1-2; D is perhaps TRBD1 (6 bases). Germline lookup yields CDR1 SQVTM and CDR2 ANQGSEA. The CDR3 is made up of 14 amino acids. V lost 6 bases to trimming and J lost 0 bases, with 14 bases between them. DNA for the CDR3: TGCAGCGTCCCTGACAGGTTGTCTAACTATGGCTACACCTTC. Translating it yields CSVPDRLSNYGYTF.

This clone has only a few counts. This CDR3 reads CASKISLTKNIQYF. The CDR3, as DNA: TGTGCCAGCAAAATTAGCTTAACCAAAAACATTCAGTACTTC. The V and J genes are TRBV27 and TRBJ2-4, with no clear D. Deletions cut 7 bases from V and 2 bases from J, with 12 bases between. The CDR3 consists of 14 residues. Germline CDR1 and CDR2: MNHEY and SMNVEV (reference sequence).

This clone was detected only a few times. V and J are TRBV7-9 and TRBJ2-7; D call uncertain. Trimming removed 4 bases from V and 2 bases from J, with 9 bases in between. CDR1 is SEHNR and CDR2 is FQNEAQ in the germline V gene (reference sequence). This CDR3 is built from 13 residues. DNA of the CDR3: TGTGCCAGCAGCTCCGCTAGTCCCTACGAGCAGTACTTC. Translating it yields CASSSASPYEQYF.

This clone is termed medium-sized (0.01 to 0.1%). The CDR3 nucleotides are TGCGCCAGCAGCCCCGGGGTAGCGGATACGCAGTATTTT. Translated: CASSPGVADTQYF. The chain recombines TRBV5-1 with TRBJ2-3; possible D gene TRBD2, 5 bases. This CDR3 contains 13 residues. V shed 4 bases and J shed 6 bases, with 12 bases lying between them. Looked up from germline, CDR1 is SGHRS and CDR2 is YFSETQ.

The chain joins TRBV5-4 to TRBJ2-7, with 13 bases identical to TRBD2. CDR1 SGHNT and CDR2 YYREEE come from the germline V gene (reference sequence). The CDR3 runs 15 residues. Losses at the gene ends were 0 bases for V and 3 bases for J; bases not matched to a gene: 0. The CDR3 DNA follows: TGTGCCAGCAGCTTGGGGACTAGCGGGAGCTACGAGCAGTACTTC. Translating gives CASSLGTSGSYEQYF.

The chain combines TRBV29-1 with TRBJ2-7; no clear D gene. Germline CDR1 is SQVTM and CDR2 is ANQGSEA. The CDR3 length is 14 residues. Trimming took off 5 bases at V and 2 bases at J, with 16 bases between the two ends. The CDR3 region has the DNA TGCAGCGTTTATGCCCCCAAAGAACCCTACGAGCAGTACTTC. Translation gives CSVYAPKEPYEQYF.

The V call is TRBV29-1, the J call TRBJ1-3; D gene ambiguous. The V gene lost 4 bases and the J gene lost 2 bases, with 9 bases spanning the gap. Germline lookup yields CDR1 SQVTM and CDR2 ANQGSEA. This CDR3 region has 13 residues. In nucleotides, the CDR3 is TGCAGCGTTGTGGCGTCGACTGGAAACACCATATATTTT. Translated, it gives CSVVASTGNTIYF.

The chain couples TRBV10-3 to TRBJ1-5, with 7 bases that match TRBD1. The germline V gene has CDR1 ENHRY and CDR2 SYGVKD. The V and J ends lost 5 bases and 3 bases, in that order; junction bases with no gene match: 4. The CDR3 consists of 14 residues. The CDR3 spells CAISTGDNNQPQHF. CDR3 nucleotide sequence: TGTGCCATCAGTACAGGGGACAACAATCAGCCCCAGCATTTT.

This clone turned up a few times. The chain joins TRBV5-1 to TRBJ1-5, with no clear D. The germline gives CDR1 SGHRS, CDR2 YFSETQ. CDR3 length: 13 amino acids. The V gene lost 3 bases and the J gene lost 7 bases, with 11 bases spanning the gap. Written as DNA, the CDR3 is TGCGCCAGCAGCTCTTGGACGGGGCAGCCCCAGCATTTT. It specifies CASSSWTGQPQHF.

V gene TRBV7-6 combines with J gene TRBJ2-7, with D perhaps given as TRBD1 or TRBD2 (5 bases each). Germline V gene lookup returns CDR1 SGHVS and CDR2 FNYEAQ. The CDR3 extends over 14 amino acids. The V end was cut by 6 bases, the J end by 3 bases, with 15 bases between. The chain's CDR3 is CASSARGRHYEQYF. The CDR3 coding sequence is TGTGCCAGCAGTGCACGGGGCCGCCACTACGAGCAGTACTTC.

The V gene is TRBV5-4, the J gene TRBJ1-2; 7 bases map to TRBD1. In germline, CDR1 is SGHNT, CDR2 YYREEE (reference sequence). The CDR3 loop spans 13 amino acids. With 0 bases clipped from V and 7 bases from J, the junction kept 3 bases outside the gene matches. The DNA for the CDR3 is TGTGCCAGCAGCTTGGCAGGGGGTACTGGCTACACCTTC. Its protein product is CASSLAGGTGYTF.